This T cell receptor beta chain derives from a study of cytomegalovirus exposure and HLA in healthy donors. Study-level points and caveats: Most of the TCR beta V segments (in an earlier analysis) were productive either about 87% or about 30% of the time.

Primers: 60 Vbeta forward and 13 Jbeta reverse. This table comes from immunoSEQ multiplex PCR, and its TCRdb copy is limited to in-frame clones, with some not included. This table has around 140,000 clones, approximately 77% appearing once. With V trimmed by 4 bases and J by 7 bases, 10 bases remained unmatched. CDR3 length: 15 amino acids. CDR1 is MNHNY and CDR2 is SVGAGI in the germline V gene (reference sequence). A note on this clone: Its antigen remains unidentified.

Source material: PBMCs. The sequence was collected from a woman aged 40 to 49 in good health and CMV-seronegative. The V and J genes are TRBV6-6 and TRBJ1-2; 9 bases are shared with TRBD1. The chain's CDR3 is CASSSLQGALGGYTF. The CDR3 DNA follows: TGTGCCAGCAGTTCCCTACAGGGGGCGCTTGGTGGCTACACCTTC.